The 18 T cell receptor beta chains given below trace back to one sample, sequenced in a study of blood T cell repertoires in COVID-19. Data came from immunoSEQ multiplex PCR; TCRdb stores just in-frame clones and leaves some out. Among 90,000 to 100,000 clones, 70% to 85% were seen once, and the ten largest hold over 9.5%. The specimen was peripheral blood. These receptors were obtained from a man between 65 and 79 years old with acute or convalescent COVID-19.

The CDR3 DNA sequence: TGTGCCAGCGTAACTAGCGGCGTGCGAACCTACGAGCAGTACTTC. Residues: CASVTSGVRTYEQYF. The J gene is TRBJ2-7, the V gene TRBV28; 8 positions agree with TRBD2. CDR3 length: 15 residues. Looked up from germline, CDR1 is MDHEN and CDR2 is SYDVKM. V lost 8 bases to trimming and J lost 2 bases; unmatched junction nucleotides: 11. The entire variable domain, with the rest obtained from reference TRBV28 and TRBJ2-7, is as follows: DVKVTQSSRYLVKRTGEKVFLECVQDMDHENMFWYRQDPGLGLRLIYFSYDVKMKEKGDIPEGYSVSREKKERFSLILESASTNQTSMYLCASVTSGVRTYEQYFGPGTRLTVT.

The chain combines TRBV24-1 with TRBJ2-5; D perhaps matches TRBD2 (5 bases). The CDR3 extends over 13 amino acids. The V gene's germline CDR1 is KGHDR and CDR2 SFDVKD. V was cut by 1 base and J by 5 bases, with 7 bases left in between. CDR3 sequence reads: CATSDFWEETQYF. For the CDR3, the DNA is TGTGCCACCAGTGATTTTTGGGAGGAGACCCAGTACTTC.

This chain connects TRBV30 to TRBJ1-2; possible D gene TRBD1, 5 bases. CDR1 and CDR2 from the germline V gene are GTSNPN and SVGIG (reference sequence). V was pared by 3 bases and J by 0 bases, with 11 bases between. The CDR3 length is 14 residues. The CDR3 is CAWRYDRPNYGYTF. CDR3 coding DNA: TGTGCCTGGAGATACGACAGACCTAACTATGGCTACACCTTC.

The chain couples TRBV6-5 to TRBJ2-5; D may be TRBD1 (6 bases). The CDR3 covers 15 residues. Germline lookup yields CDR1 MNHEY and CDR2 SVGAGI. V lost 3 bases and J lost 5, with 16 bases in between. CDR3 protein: CASSYIRGRGETQYF. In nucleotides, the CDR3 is TGTGCCAGCAGTTATATCAGGGGACGTGGGGAGACCCAGTACTTC.

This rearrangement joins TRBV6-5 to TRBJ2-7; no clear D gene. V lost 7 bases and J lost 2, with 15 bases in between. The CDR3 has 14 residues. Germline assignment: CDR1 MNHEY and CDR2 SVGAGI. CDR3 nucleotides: TGTGCCAGCACTCCCCCTGCAAACACCTACGAGCAGTACTTC. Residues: CASTPPANTYEQYF.

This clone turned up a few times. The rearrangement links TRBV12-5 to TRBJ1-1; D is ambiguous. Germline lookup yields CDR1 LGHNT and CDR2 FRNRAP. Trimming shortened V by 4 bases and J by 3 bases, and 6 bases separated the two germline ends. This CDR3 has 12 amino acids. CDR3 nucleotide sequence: TGTGCTAGTGGTTCCCAATACACTGAAGCTTTCTTT. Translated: CASGSQYTEAFF.

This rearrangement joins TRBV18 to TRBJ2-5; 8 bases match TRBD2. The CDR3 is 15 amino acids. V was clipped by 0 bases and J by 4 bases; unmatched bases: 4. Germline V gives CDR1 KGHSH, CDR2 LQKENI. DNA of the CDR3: TGTGCCAGCTCACCACCGAACGGGAGGGTAGAGACCCAGTACTTC. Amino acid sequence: CASSPPNGRVETQYF.

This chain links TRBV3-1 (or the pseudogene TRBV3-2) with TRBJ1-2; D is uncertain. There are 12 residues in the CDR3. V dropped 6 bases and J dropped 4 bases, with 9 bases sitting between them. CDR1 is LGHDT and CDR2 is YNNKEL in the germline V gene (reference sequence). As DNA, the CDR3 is TGTGCCAGCAGTCCCGGGATCTATGGCTACACCTTC. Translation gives CASSPGIYGYTF.

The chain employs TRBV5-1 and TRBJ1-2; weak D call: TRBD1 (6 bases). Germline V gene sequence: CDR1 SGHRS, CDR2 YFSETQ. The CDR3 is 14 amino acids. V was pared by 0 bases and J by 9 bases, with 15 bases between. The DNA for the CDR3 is TGCGCCAGCAGCTTGGCCGGACAGATTGGTAGCTACACCTTC. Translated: CASSLAGQIGSYTF.

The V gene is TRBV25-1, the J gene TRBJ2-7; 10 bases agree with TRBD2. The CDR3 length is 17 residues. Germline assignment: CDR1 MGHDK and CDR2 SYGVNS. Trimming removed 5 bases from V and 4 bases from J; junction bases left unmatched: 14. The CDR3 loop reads CASSSQGSGRAPYEQYF. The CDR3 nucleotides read TGTGCCAGCAGTTCTCAAGGGAGCGGGAGGGCCCCATACGAGCAGTACTTC.

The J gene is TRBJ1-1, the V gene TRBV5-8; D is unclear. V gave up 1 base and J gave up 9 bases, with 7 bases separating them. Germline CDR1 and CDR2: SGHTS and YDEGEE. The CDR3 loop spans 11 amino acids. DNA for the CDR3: TGTGCCAGCAGCTTGTCACAGCAAGCTTTCTTT. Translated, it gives CASSLSQQAFF.

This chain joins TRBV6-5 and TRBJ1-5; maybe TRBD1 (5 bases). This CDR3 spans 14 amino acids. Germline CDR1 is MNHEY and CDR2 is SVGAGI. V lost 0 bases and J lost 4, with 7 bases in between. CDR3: CASSYSRGNQPQHF. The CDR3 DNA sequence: TGTGCCAGCAGTTACTCTCGGGGGAATCAGCCCCAGCATTTT.

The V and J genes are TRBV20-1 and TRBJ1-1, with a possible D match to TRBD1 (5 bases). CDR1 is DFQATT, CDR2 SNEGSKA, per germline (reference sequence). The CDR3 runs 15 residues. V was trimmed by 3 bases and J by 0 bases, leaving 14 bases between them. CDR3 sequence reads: CSASGAGPLNTEAFF. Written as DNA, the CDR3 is TGCAGTGCTAGTGGGGCAGGGCCCTTGAACACTGAAGCTTTCTTT.

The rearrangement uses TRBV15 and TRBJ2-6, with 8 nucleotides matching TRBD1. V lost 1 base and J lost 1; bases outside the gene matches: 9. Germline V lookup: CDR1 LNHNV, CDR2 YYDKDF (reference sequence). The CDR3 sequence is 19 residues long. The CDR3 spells CATSRVLGQGFSGANVLTF. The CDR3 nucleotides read TGTGCCACCAGCAGAGTGTTAGGACAGGGATTTTCTGGGGCCAACGTCCTGACTTTC.

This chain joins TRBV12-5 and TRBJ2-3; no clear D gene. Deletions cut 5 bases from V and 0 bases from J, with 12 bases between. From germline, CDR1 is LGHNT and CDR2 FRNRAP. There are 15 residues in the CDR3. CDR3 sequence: CASGPSGTSTDTQYF. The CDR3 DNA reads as TGTGCTAGTGGTCCTTCAGGAACTAGCACAGATACGCAGTATTTT.

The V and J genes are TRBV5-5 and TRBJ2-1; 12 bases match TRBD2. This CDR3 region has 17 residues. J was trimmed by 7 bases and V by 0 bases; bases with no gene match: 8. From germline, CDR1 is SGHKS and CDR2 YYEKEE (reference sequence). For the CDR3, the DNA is TGTGCCAGCAGCTTGGCCGCCAGGACTAGCGGGGAAAATGAGCAGTTCTTC. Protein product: CASSLAARTSGENEQFF.

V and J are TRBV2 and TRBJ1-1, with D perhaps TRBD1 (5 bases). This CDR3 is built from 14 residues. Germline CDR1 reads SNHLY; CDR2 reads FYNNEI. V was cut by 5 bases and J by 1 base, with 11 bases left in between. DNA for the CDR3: TGTGCCAGCAGTCGGGGACTGTCGAACACTGAAGCTTTCTTT. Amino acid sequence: CASSRGLSNTEAFF.

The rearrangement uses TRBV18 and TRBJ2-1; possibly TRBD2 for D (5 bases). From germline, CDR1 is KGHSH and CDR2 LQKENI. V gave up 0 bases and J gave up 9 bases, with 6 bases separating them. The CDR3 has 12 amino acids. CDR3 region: CASSPPAGEQFF. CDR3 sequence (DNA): TGTGCCAGCTCACCACCGGCGGGTGAGCAGTTCTTC.